Listed below are T cell receptor beta chains from one sample, sequenced in a study of shared clonotypes between healthy human individuals. TCRdb's table, derived via immunoSEQ multiplex PCR, lists solely in-frame clones and lacks some. This sample carries 2 million to 2.5 million clones, about nine tenths of them seen once, and the ten largest clones take 0.37%. The sequenced sample consisted of naive CD4+ T cells from PBMCs. The receptors come from a man aged 18 to 30 in good health. Some clones in this sample may be carry-over from other donors' samples. The CDR3 runs from the conserved cysteine through the conserved F or W. A D gene is named only where the DNA matches it firmly. The size field is filled for only some rows; it gives once, few, many or a size class.

CDR3,DNA,size,D,V,J
CASSPRTSGANVLTF,TGTGCCAGCAGCCCTCGGACGTCTGGGGCCAACGTCCTGACTTTC,once,-,TRBV9,TRBJ2-6
CASSPTTVKLSTDTQYF,TGTGCCAGCTCACCGACTACGGTAAAACTTAGCACAGATACGCAGTATTTT,-,-,TRBV18,TRBJ2-3
CAWSQGFSGNTIYF,TGTGCCTGGAGCCAGGGTTTCTCTGGAAACACCATATATTTT,-,-,TRBV30,TRBJ1-3
CASRTRGQAPGQPQHF,TGTGCCAGCAGGACCCGCGGACAGGCCCCGGGCCAGCCCCAGCATTTT,-,TRBD1,TRBV28,TRBJ1-5
CASSHSGRAYYEQYF,TGTGCCAGCAGCCATAGCGGGAGAGCTTACTACGAGCAGTACTTC,-,TRBD2,TRBV5-4,TRBJ2-7
CASSEVQHTLAGAYEQYF,TGTGCCAGCAGTGAAGTCCAGCATACACTCGCTGGGGCCTACGAGCAGTACTTC,-,-,TRBV6-1,TRBJ2-7
CASSLVTGTMSNEQYF,TGTGCCAGCAGCTTGGTGACAGGCACAATGAGTAACGAGCAGTACTTC,-,-,TRBV7-2,TRBJ2-7
CASSEVGGRTEAFF,TGTGCCAGCAGTGAAGTGGGGGGGAGGACTGAAGCTTTCTTT,-,-,TRBV25-1,TRBJ1-1
CASNEGGLVYGYTF,TGTGCCAGCAATGAGGGAGGATTGGTATATGGCTACACCTTC,-,-,TRBV28,TRBJ1-2
CASSGRTEGGQPQHF,TGTGCCAGCAGTGGACGTACCGAAGGGGGTCAGCCCCAGCATTTT,-,-,TRBV21-1,TRBJ1-5
CASSPIGEERQETQYF,TGTGCCAGCAGCCCCATCGGGGAGGAACGCCAAGAGACCCAGTACTTC,-,-,TRBV4-2,TRBJ2-5
CASSLVPTSQGDTQYF,TGTGCCAGCAGCTTAGTTCCCACTAGCCAGGGAGATACGCAGTATTTT,-,-,TRBV7-2,TRBJ2-3
CAIRSGAETQYF,TGTGCCATCAGGTCCGGGGCAGAGACCCAGTACTTC,-,-,TRBV10-3,TRBJ2-5
CASSLSGGSGGYTF,TGCGCCAGCAGCTTGTCTGGGGGGTCCGGCGGCTACACCTTC,-,-,TRBV5-1,TRBJ1-2
CASSFHSRGSNQPQHF,TGTGCCAGCAGTTTCCACAGTCGAGGTAGCAATCAGCCCCAGCATTTT,-,-,TRBV28,TRBJ1-5
CASSLGQAEAFF,TGTGCCAGCAGCTTGGGACAGGCGGAAGCTTTCTTT,-,-,TRBV5-6,TRBJ1-1
CASSGTYNEQFF,TGCGCCAGCAGTGGGACCTACAATGAGCAGTTCTTC,-,-,TRBV5-1,TRBJ2-1
CASSSGTRPPEAFF,TGTGCCAGCAGCTCCGGGACCCGTCCCCCCGAAGCTTTCTTT,once,-,TRBV9,TRBJ1-1
CASSSDRANGELFF,TGTGCCAGCAGCTCGGACAGGGCTAACGGGGAGCTGTTTTTT,-,TRBD1,TRBV11-3,TRBJ2-2
CASSSESDTQYF,TGTGCCAGCAGCTCAGAGTCGGATACGCAGTATTTT,-,-,TRBV7-3,TRBJ2-3
CASSPTRTGEGYGYTF,TGTGCCAGCTCACCAACTCGGACAGGGGAGGGGTATGGCTACACCTTC,once,TRBD1,TRBV18,TRBJ1-2
CAWSLNRNYGYTF,TGTGCCTGGAGTTTGAACCGAAACTATGGCTACACCTTC,-,-,TRBV30,TRBJ1-2
CASSLAPDFVTEAFF,TGTGCCAGCAGCTTAGCCCCGGACTTTGTCACTGAAGCTTTCTTT,-,-,TRBV7-6,TRBJ1-1
CASSPAPTGNTIYF,TGCGCCAGCAGCCCGGCCCCGACCGGAAACACCATATATTTT,-,-,TRBV5-1,TRBJ1-3
CAWSFADTQYF,TGTGCCTGGAGTTTCGCAGATACGCAGTATTTT,-,-,TRBV30,TRBJ2-3
CAISQTGTSGRNEQYF,TGTGCCATCAGCCAAACCGGGACTAGCGGGAGAAACGAGCAGTACTTC,-,TRBD2,TRBV10-3,TRBJ2-7
CASSPGTRTGNTIYF,TGTGCCAGCAGCCCCGGGACTCGTACTGGAAACACCATATATTTT,-,-,TRBV28,TRBJ1-3
CASTPRGYTEAFF,TGTGCCAGCACTCCCCGAGGCTATACTGAAGCTTTCTTT,-,-,TRBV6-6,TRBJ1-1
CAWSPPGSTNEKLFF,TGTGCCTGGAGCCCACCCGGATCAACTAATGAAAAACTGTTTTTT,-,-,TRBV30,TRBJ1-4
CASSLGDVENEKLFF,TGCGCCAGCAGCTTGGGGGACGTTGAAAATGAAAAACTGTTTTTT,-,-,TRBV5-1,TRBJ1-4
CASSLFSQGRDEQFF,TGCGCCAGCAGCTTGTTTTCCCAGGGTCGAGATGAGCAGTTCTTC,-,-,TRBV5-1,TRBJ2-1
CASSFGTSTYEQYF,TGCGCCAGCAGCTTCGGGACTAGCACCTACGAGCAGTACTTC,-,TRBD2,TRBV5-1,TRBJ2-7
CASKGLAGVRNEQFF,TGTGCCAGCAAAGGACTAGCGGGAGTTCGCAATGAGCAGTTCTTC,-,TRBD2,TRBV6-5,TRBJ2-1
CASSVNPTAGTDTQYF,TGCGCCAGCAGCGTAAACCCGACAGCGGGCACAGATACGCAGTATTTT,once,-,TRBV5-1,TRBJ2-3
CASSLLGLAGVQYNEQFF,TGTGCCAGCAGCTTATTGGGACTAGCGGGAGTGCAGTACAATGAGCAGTTCTTC,-,TRBD2,TRBV13,TRBJ2-1
CASSFLVLAGVPDTQYF,TGTGCCAGCAGTTTTTTGGTACTAGCGGGAGTCCCAGATACGCAGTATTTT,-,TRBD2,TRBV27,TRBJ2-3
CASSPPSADTQYF,TGTGCCAGCTCACCACCTAGCGCCGATACGCAGTATTTT,-,-,TRBV18,TRBJ2-3
CASTIRGNTEAFF,TGTGCCAGCACAATCCGCGGGAACACTGAAGCTTTCTTT,-,-,TRBV6-5,TRBJ1-1
CASSLNSGTELSGEQYF,TGTGCCAGCTCACTGAACTCCGGGACGGAATTGTCGGGGGAGCAGTACTTC,few,-,TRBV18,TRBJ2-7
CASNRGPLYEQYF,TGTGCCAGCAATCGGGGGCCACTCTACGAGCAGTACTTC,-,-,TRBV6-5,TRBJ2-7
CASSGRGVGFTEAFF,TGTGCCAGCAGTGGTCGGGGGGTTGGGTTCACTGAAGCTTTCTTT,few,-,TRBV25-1,TRBJ1-1
CASSLDWAGFQETQYF,TGTGCCAGCAGCTTAGATTGGGCGGGATTCCAAGAGACCCAGTACTTC,-,-,TRBV11-2,TRBJ2-5
CASSLIREGPYEQFF,TGTGCCAGCAGCTTAATCCGGGAGGGCCCTTATGAGCAGTTCTTC,-,TRBD2,TRBV11-2,TRBJ2-1
CASSLAGGDQPQHF,TGTGCCAGCAGCTTGGCCGGAGGTGATCAGCCCCAGCATTTT,-,-,TRBV5-5,TRBJ1-5
CASSFSSGPAEQYF,TGTGCCAGTAGTTTCAGCTCCGGACCCGCAGAGCAGTACTTC,-,-,TRBV19,TRBJ2-7
CSVGIATDTQYF,TGCAGCGTTGGGATTGCCACAGATACGCAGTATTTT,once,-,TRBV29-1,TRBJ2-3
CASSEFGLGASYEQYF,TGTGCCAGCAGTGAATTCGGACTAGGCGCGAGCTACGAGCAGTACTTC,-,TRBD2,TRBV6-1,TRBJ2-7
CASSITATGAGYGYTF,TGTGCCAGTAGTATAACCGCGACAGGGGCGGGATATGGCTACACCTTC,few,TRBD1,TRBV19,TRBJ1-2
CASRLTWTAGAEAFF,TGTGCCAGCAGACTTACTTGGACGGCGGGAGCTGAAGCTTTCTTT,once,-,TRBV6-5,TRBJ1-1
CASSSRTSAHFNEQFF,TGTGCCAGCAGTTCCCGGACTAGCGCCCACTTCAATGAGCAGTTCTTC,-,TRBD2,TRBV28,TRBJ2-1
CAWNPAYYNSPLHF,TGTGCCTGGAACCCGGCATACTATAATTCACCCCTCCACTTT,-,-,TRBV30,TRBJ1-6